These 19 T cell receptor beta chains were sequenced from one sample in a study of identical twins. TCRdb called the 5' RACE reads again in MiXCR, with one record for every CDR3 protein. This sample carries a few hundred thousand distinct CDR3 sequences, over 8.5% of them seen once, and the ten largest clones take more than 2.5%. Another study also made use of these data, one on yellow fever vaccine responses in identical twins.

The sequencing sample was made of PBMCs. The receptor source for this set is a woman aged 18 to 35 in good health.

The chain has TRBV7-6 and TRBJ2-5; D is unclear. The CDR3 extends over 15 amino acids. The germline gives CDR1 SGHVS, CDR2 FNYEAQ. Trimming cost V 2 bases and J 1 base, with 11 bases left between them. As DNA, the CDR3 is TGTGCCAGCAGCTTACTGCTAACGTTCCAAGAGACCCAGTACTTC. Its protein product is CASSLLLTFQETQYF.

This clonotype was seen only a few times. This rearrangement joins TRBV20-1 to TRBJ1-2, with 7 nucleotides matching TRBD1. The CDR3 is 16 residues long. V shed 4 bases, J shed 8 bases, and the junction held 19 bases outside the gene matches. Looked up from germline, CDR1 is DFQATT and CDR2 is SNEGSKA (reference sequence). CDR3 bases: TGCAGTGCTATCGCACCAGGACAGGTTATGTCATGGGGCTACACCTTC. This gives the protein CSAIAPGQVMSWGYTF.

The chain couples TRBV10-3 to TRBJ2-1; 8 nucleotides match TRBD2. The V gene's germline CDR1 is ENHRY and CDR2 SYGVKD. The CDR3 is 13 amino acids. V shed 6 bases, J shed 9 bases, and the junction held 7 bases outside the gene matches. The CDR3 coding sequence is TGTGCCATCAGCCCGCGGGAGGAGTCTGAGCAGTTCTTC. Protein sequence: CAISPREESEQFF.

This clonotype was observed at least ten times. The V and J genes are TRBV12-3 or TRBV12-4 and TRBJ1-2, with D hard to call. V was shortened by 7 bases and J by 12 bases, with 24 bases between the two germline ends. This CDR3 comprises 14 residues. In DNA, the CDR3 is TGTGCCAGCAACCACTTAATAGGCCCGCGTAGTGACACCTTC. It codes for CASNHLIGPRSDTF.

V is TRBV20-1 and J is TRBJ2-1; 10 bases line up with TRBD2. Germline CDR1 is DFQATT and CDR2 is SNEGSKA (reference sequence). V was clipped by 6 bases and J by 4 bases; unmatched bases: 12. The CDR3 length is 16 residues. The CDR3 region is CSASRTSGRMYNEQFF. CDR3 nucleotide sequence: TGCAGTGCCTCTCGGACTAGCGGAAGGATGTACAATGAGCAGTTCTTC.

This clonotype was observed a handful of times. The chain carries TRBV6-1 and TRBJ2-7; D is unclear. The CDR3 loop spans 14 amino acids. V was cut by 6 bases and J by 1 base, with 13 bases left in between. Germline assignment: CDR1 MNHNS and CDR2 SASEGT. The CDR3 nucleotides read TGTGCCAGCAGCACCTGGGAACTGTCCTACGAGCAGTACTTC. Translated: CASSTWELSYEQYF.

This sequence joins TRBV30 and TRBJ2-2, with D possibly being TRBD2 (5 bases). Germline V gene data show CDR1 as GTSNPN and CDR2 as SVGIG (reference sequence). The CDR3 runs 13 residues. Deletions cut 0 bases from V and 7 bases from J, with 9 bases between. DNA for the CDR3: TGTGCCTGGAGTGTAGTAGCGTTCGGGGAGCTGTTTTTT. This gives the protein CAWSVVAFGELFF. Full variable domain (outside the CDR3, taken from reference TRBV30 and TRBJ2-2): SQTIHQWPATLVQPVGSPLSLECTVEGTSNPNLYWYRQAAGRGLQLLFYSVGIGQISSEVPQNLSASRPQDRQFILSSKKLLLSDSGFYLCAWSVVAFGELFFGEGSRLTVL.

This clonotype was seen many times. The chain links TRBV9 to TRBJ2-3; D unclear. The germline V gene has CDR1 SGDLS and CDR2 YYNGEE. V lost 2 bases and J lost 5, with 9 bases in between. CDR3 length equals 13 residues. CDR3 sequence: CASSVLVGDTQYF. The CDR3 DNA sequence: TGTGCCAGCAGCGTCCTAGTCGGAGATACGCAGTATTTT. Full variable domain (remainder filled in from reference TRBV9 and TRBJ2-3): DSGVTQTPKHLITATGQRVTLRCSPRSGDLSVYWYQQSLDQGLQFLIQYYNGEERAKGNILERFSAQQFPDLHSELNLSSLELGDSALYFCASSVLVGDTQYFGPGTRLTVL.

The V and J genes are TRBV28 and TRBJ2-1; D remains ambiguous. The V end was cut by 4 bases, the J end by 7 bases, with 20 bases between. This CDR3 spans 16 amino acids. Germline-derived CDR1 and CDR2 are MDHEN and SYDVKM. For the CDR3, the DNA is TGTGCCAGCAGTTCCCCCGTAAGTGGAGTGGGTAATGAGCAGTTCTTC. Translation: CASSSPVSGVGNEQFF.

The sample holds many counts of this clonotype. V usage is TRBV9 and J usage is TRBJ2-2, with D maybe TRBD2 (5 bases). The V end lost 0 bases, the J end lost 5 bases, and 11 bases lay between the germline ends. Germline V lookup: CDR1 SGDLS, CDR2 YYNGEE. CDR3 length equals 15 residues. The CDR3 spells CASSVGGSGTGELFF. CDR3 nucleotides: TGTGCCAGCAGCGTAGGAGGGTCGGGTACCGGGGAGCTGTTTTTT.

The rearrangement links TRBV2 to TRBJ2-6; TRBD2 matches at 15 bases. Trimming removed 6 bases from V and 0 bases from J; junction bases left unmatched: 9. The CDR3 has 20 residues. Germline lookup yields CDR1 SNHLY and CDR2 FYNNEI. The CDR3 sequence is CASRNPGLAGGSSGANVLTF. CDR3 nucleotides: TGTGCCAGCAGGAACCCGGGACTAGCGGGGGGCAGCTCTGGGGCCAACGTCCTGACTTTC.

The chain is built from TRBV5-6 and TRBJ2-4; a weak D match, TRBD2 (5 bases). CDR1 is SGHDT, CDR2 YYEEEE, per germline. This CDR3 has 14 residues. V was trimmed by 3 bases and J by 4 bases, leaving 11 bases between them. Written as DNA, the CDR3 is TGTGCCAGCAGCTCCACCGGGGTGAAAAACATTCAGTACTTC. Translated: CASSSTGVKNIQYF.

This clonotype has a count of ten or more. The rearrangement uses TRBV7-2 and TRBJ2-7; perhaps TRBD2 as D (5 bases). Trimming removed 3 bases from V and 6 bases from J, with 12 bases in between. The germline V gene encodes CDR1 SGHTA and CDR2 FQGNSA. This CDR3 spans 13 amino acids. In DNA form, the CDR3 reads TGTGCCAGCAGCTTTGGACTCCCGGGCGAGCAGTACTTC. This codes for CASSFGLPGEQYF.

The genes are TRBV27 and TRBJ2-5, with D unclear. V was shortened by 0 bases and J by 2 bases, with 4 bases between the two germline ends. The germline gives CDR1 MNHEY, CDR2 SMNVEV (reference sequence). This CDR3 region has 13 residues. CDR3 region: CASSLSWQETQYF. The CDR3 coding sequence is TGTGCCAGCAGTTTATCCTGGCAAGAGACCCAGTACTTC.

This chain joins TRBV10-3 and TRBJ1-2, with 8 bases matching TRBD1. The CDR3 runs to 15 residues. Germline values: CDR1 ENHRY, CDR2 SYGVKD. Trimming at V came to 4 bases and at J to 4 bases, leaving 8 bases not matched to a gene. CDR3 sequence reads: CAISVTGVPLYGYTF. The CDR3 DNA follows: TGTGCCATCAGTGTGACAGGGGTTCCCCTCTATGGCTACACCTTC.

There are a few counts of this clonotype. The chain carries TRBV2 and TRBJ2-7, with D hard to call. Germline V CDR1 and CDR2: SNHLY, FYNNEI. The CDR3 totals 12 residues. With 8 bases removed from V and 4 bases from J, the gap between germline ends came to 12 bases. The CDR3 DNA sequence: TGTGCCAGCCGAACAATGAGTTACGAGCAGTACTTC. Encoded protein: CASRTMSYEQYF.

The chain uses TRBV4-1 and TRBJ1-1; D uncertain. This CDR3 has 14 amino acids. V gave up 3 bases and J gave up 5 bases, with 13 bases separating them. Germline V gene sequence: CDR1 MGHRA, CDR2 YSYEKL. Written as DNA, the CDR3 is TGCGCCAGCAGCCACGCAACAAAGGAGACTGAAGCTTTCTTT. This encodes CASSHATKETEAFF.

The chain combines TRBV7-9 with TRBJ1-5, with 8 bases identical to TRBD1. Unmatched junction bases numbered 2, after V lost 2 bases and J lost 5 bases. CDR1 is SEHNR and CDR2 is FQNEAQ in the germline V gene (reference sequence). CDR3 length: 14 residues. The CDR3 sequence: CASSLQGAHQPQHF. The CDR3 coding sequence is TGTGCCAGCAGCTTACAGGGGGCGCATCAGCCCCAGCATTTT.

This clonotype was observed a handful of times. This chain joins TRBV20-1 and TRBJ2-1, with D maybe TRBD2 (6 bases). V was clipped by 5 bases and J by 6 bases, with 14 bases between them. This CDR3 is 13 amino acids long. Germline CDR1 and CDR2: DFQATT and SNEGSKA (reference sequence). CDR3 coding DNA: TGCAGTGCTTGGGCGGGGATTTTCAATGAGCAGTTCTTC. This sequence encodes CSAWAGIFNEQFF.